Listed here are 15 T cell receptor beta chains from one sample, sequenced in a study of blood T cell repertoires in COVID-19. TCRdb's table, derived via immunoSEQ multiplex PCR, lists solely in-frame clones and lacks some. This table has approximately 160,000 clones, under 95% appearing once. Sequenced input: peripheral blood. These receptors were collected from a man aged 55 to 70 with active or convalescent COVID-19.

This clone occurred once. This chain joins TRBV5-1 and TRBJ1-6; 7 nucleotides match TRBD1. The germline V gene has CDR1 SGHRS and CDR2 YFSETQ. There are 15 residues in the CDR3. Trimming at V came to 4 bases and at J to 7 bases, leaving 8 bases not matched to a gene. CDR3 in amino acids: CASSGRTGENSPLHF. The CDR3 coding sequence is TGCGCCAGCAGCGGACGAACAGGGGAGAATTCACCCCTCCACTTT.

The V gene is TRBV6-4, the J gene TRBJ2-7; 11 bases map to TRBD1. V was pared by 0 bases and J by 4 bases, with 17 bases of the junction left unmatched. The CDR3 runs 20 residues. Germline V gives CDR1 MRHNA, CDR2 SNTAGT. CDR3 nucleotides: TGTGCCAGCAGTGACTCTTTTCGCACTCACCGGGACAGGGGGATGTACGAGCAGTACTTC. It codes for CASSDSFRTHRDRGMYEQYF.

The V gene is TRBV7-9, the J gene TRBJ2-7; TRBD2 aligns across 10 bases. From germline, CDR1 is SEHNR and CDR2 FQNEAQ (reference sequence). This CDR3 comprises 17 residues. V shed 0 bases, J shed 4 bases, and the junction held 9 bases outside the gene matches. DNA for the CDR3: TGTGCCAGCAGCTTAGCGCTGCCTAGCGGGAGTTGGTACGAGCAGTACTTC. This codes for CASSLALPSGSWYEQYF.

V is TRBV3-1 (or the pseudogene TRBV3-2) and J is TRBJ2-7; D is ambiguous. The V and J ends lost 0 bases and 0 bases respectively, with 9 bases between them. The germline V gene encodes CDR1 LGHDT and CDR2 YNNKEL (reference sequence). CDR3 size: 15 residues. CDR3 loop: CASSQDRRSSYEQYF. CDR3 bases: TGTGCCAGCAGCCAAGATCGTCGCAGCTCCTACGAGCAGTACTTC.

The chain joins TRBV5-1 to TRBJ1-5, with no clear D. Germline CDR1 SGHRS, CDR2 YFSETQ. The CDR3 covers 15 residues. Trimming took 0 bases from V and 0 from J, leaving 7 bases between them. Here the CDR3 reads CASSLVADSNQPQHF. The CDR3 coding sequence is TGCGCCAGCAGCTTGGTTGCAGATAGCAATCAGCCCCAGCATTTT.

V gene TRBV7-2 combines with J gene TRBJ2-3; 12 positions agree with TRBD2. The germline gives CDR1 SGHTA, CDR2 FQGNSA. This CDR3 spans 17 amino acids. V shed 4 bases and J 4 bases; nucleotides not matched to a gene: 9. CDR3 DNA: TGTGCCAGCAGCTATTCGTTTCCTAGCGGGGGGGCAGATACGCAGTATTTT. Encoded protein: CASSYSFPSGGADTQYF.

This clone was detected only once. The rearrangement uses TRBV10-2 and TRBJ1-6; 10 bases fit TRBD1. The V and J ends lost 1 base and 9 bases, in that order; junction bases with no gene match: 6. Germline CDR1 is WSHSY and CDR2 is SAAADI. The CDR3 covers 16 residues. Here the CDR3 DNA reads TGCGCCAGCAGTGAGTTTGGGACAGGGGAGGGTTCACCCCTCCACTTT. Protein product: CASSEFGTGEGSPLHF.

J is TRBJ1-5 and V is TRBV6-2 or TRBV6-3, with 9 positions matching TRBD1. The J segment lost 0 bases and the V segment lost 6 bases, leaving 6 bases of the junction unmatched. Per the germline V gene, CDR1 is MNHEY and CDR2 is SVGEGT. The CDR3 runs to 16 residues. CDR3 in DNA: TGTGCCAGCAGCCAGGGACAGGGTTATAGCAATCAGCCCCAGCATTTT. The encoded protein is CASSQGQGYSNQPQHF.

This sequence joins TRBV6-5 and TRBJ2-7; 8 positions match TRBD2. The CDR3 has 13 amino acids. V trimming: 6 bases; J trimming: 7 bases; junction bases outside the gene matches: 8. Germline V gene lookup returns CDR1 MNHEY and CDR2 SVGAGI. The CDR3 DNA sequence: TGTGCCAGCAGAAAAAGCGGGAGTAATGAGCAGTACTTC. Protein sequence: CASRKSGSNEQYF.

The J gene is TRBJ2-3, the V gene TRBV5-1; possible D gene TRBD2, 6 bases. V lost 3 bases and J 3 bases, leaving 11 bases between the germline ends. Germline CDR1 reads SGHRS; CDR2 reads YFSETQ. The CDR3 length is 14 residues. This CDR3 is CASSSGEVTDTQYF. The CDR3 nucleotides read TGCGCCAGCAGCTCCGGGGAGGTGACAGATACGCAGTATTTT.

This clone came up a few times. V gene TRBV10-2 combines with J gene TRBJ2-2, with D possibly TRBD2 on 7 matching bases. The CDR3 is made up of 17 amino acids. Trimming cost V 4 bases and J 4 bases, with 19 bases left between them. Germline V gives CDR1 WSHSY, CDR2 SAAADI. The CDR3 spells CASSALGGGAGTGELFF. In DNA form, the CDR3 reads TGCGCCAGCAGTGCACTGGGCGGGGGCGCGGGCACCGGGGAGCTGTTTTTT.

J is TRBJ2-7 and V is TRBV7-6; possibly TRBD2 for D (6 bases). Germline CDR1 SGHVS, CDR2 FNYEAQ. The CDR3 sequence is 14 residues long. V was shortened by 5 bases and J by 0 bases, with 11 bases between the two germline ends. CDR3 sequence reads: CASSRMTSSYEQYF. CDR3 nucleotide sequence: TGTGCCAGCAGCCGGATGACTAGCTCCTACGAGCAGTACTTC. Variable domain in full (rest from reference TRBV7-6 and TRBJ2-7): GAGVSQSPRYKVTKRGQDVALRCDPISGHVSLYWYRQALGQGPEFLTYFNYEAQQDKSGLPNDRFSAERPEGSISTLTIQRTEQRDSAMYRCASSRMTSSYEQYFGPGTRLTVT.

J is TRBJ2-5 and V is TRBV5-8, with 7 nucleotides matching TRBD1. The CDR3 loop spans 14 amino acids. CDR1 is SGHTS and CDR2 is YDEGEE in the germline V gene. Trimming cost V 4 bases and J 4 bases; bases outside gene matches: 7. Here the CDR3 DNA reads TGTGCCAGCAGCCCGAGACAGGGAACAGAGACCCAGTACTTC. It encodes CASSPRQGTETQYF. Filled out from reference TRBV5-8 and TRBJ2-5, the complete variable domain reads EAGVTQSPTHLIKTRGQQATLRCSPISGHTSVYWYQQALGLGLQFLLWYDEGEERNRGNFPPRFSGRQFPNYSSELNVNALELEDSALYLCASSPRQGTETQYFGPGTRLLVL.

The chain combines TRBV30 with TRBJ2-3; possibly TRBD1 for D (6 bases). CDR1 GTSNPN and CDR2 SVGIG come from the germline V gene (reference sequence). This CDR3 is 12 amino acids long. V was clipped by 4 bases and J by 1 base, with 6 bases between them. The CDR3 bases are TGTGCCTGGAAGGGGGGCACAGATACGCAGTATTTT. Its translation: CAWKGGTDTQYF.

The chain links TRBV7-8 to TRBJ2-1, with TRBD2 matching over 11 bases. Germline trimming cut 4 bases from V and 6 bases from J; bases unmatched to any gene: 5. Germline CDR1 reads SGHVS; CDR2 reads FQNEAQ. The CDR3 spans 15 residues. Written as DNA, the CDR3 is TGTGCCAGCAGCTCAATCGGACTAGCGGGCAATGAGCAGTTCTTC. It is translated as CASSSIGLAGNEQFF.